A selection of T cell receptor beta chains follows, all from one sample in a study of blood T cell repertoires in COVID-19. Profiled with immunoSEQ multiplex PCR; TCRdb holds only in-frame clones, not every one. This sample has 200,000 to 250,000 clones, with less than 90% found just once. Sequenced: peripheral blood. These receptors were taken from a man between 65 and 80 years old with acute or convalescent COVID-19. Both conserved end residues are part of each CDR3. Each record gives: V gene, CDR3 protein.

>TRBV5-1
CASSVTNPGTGELFF
>TRBV18
CASSPGTANEQFF
>TRBV6-5
CASTVDHPGGYGYTF
>TRBV4-3
CASSQDGGRGYTGELFF
>TRBV29-1
CSVLARGVDNEQFF
>TRBV29-1
CSVGTSGSYREQYF
>TRBV7-8
CASSLTGGPYNEQFF
>TRBV5-5
CASRPGQGLNTEAFF
>TRBV7-2
CASSLRVTVNTEAFF
>TRBV7-2
CASSLGGSVYNEQFF
>TRBV11-1
CASSPSWGGTGELFF
>TRBV5-1
CASNPLDRARDTQYF
>TRBV28
CASSTGSYEQYF
>TRBV5-5
CASSSGLANEQYF
>TRBV5-1
CASSPGGGGTGELFF
>TRBV6-1
CASSESGSFGEQYF
>TRBV10-3
CAIAQGDNQPQHF
>TRBV5-5
CASSMAGTLNTGELFF
>TRBV5-5
CASSSALSPNEQYF
>TRBV12-3/TRBV12-4
CASSRARTGGYTF
>TRBV5-1
CASSLGGQNTEAFF
>TRBV7-9
CASSAPGTSGAETQYF
>TRBV12-3/TRBV12-4
CASRAQLAGEQFF
>TRBV3-1/TRBV3-2
CASSQVDGTKNIQYF
>TRBV6-1
CASSDEGPDYTF
>TRBV27
CASSLLNSYEQYF
>TRBV19
CATRRGGQPQHF
>TRBV5-1
CASSFGQGASPTNEKLFF
>TRBV18
CASSPLVTGVYEQYF
>TRBV27
CASSLDRGHNQPQHF
>TRBV7-9
CASSLEGGEQYF
>TRBV2
CASSNGIHSNQPQHF
>TRBV28
CASSPDGGGTDTQYF
>TRBV28
CASSWGLRTDTQYF
>TRBV15
CATSRDSGRSAEQFF
>TRBV19
CASGQAASNSPLHF
>TRBV6-1
CASSEGGSRNQPQHF
>TRBV25-1
CASGGQTTLYEQYF
>TRBV19
CASSPGAEPQHF
>TRBV2
CASSADRVAEAFF
>TRBV7-2
CASSQGVHNEQFF
>TRBV5-1
CASSPDRTNVEQFF
>TRBV6-2/TRBV6-3
CASSFGAWETQYF
>TRBV6-6
CASRRATSGRGNTGELFF
>TRBV18
CASSPFLAGYDGYTF
>TRBV13
CASSVHGLAGISYNEQFF
>TRBV28
CASSFGGSYGYTF